This T cell receptor (beta chain) was recorded in a study of blood T cells in healthy people across ages (dated by TCRdb to between 2014 and 2016). With respect to the entire study: In model experiments, roughly one uniquely barcoded TCR beta cDNA molecule per two T cells was captured by template switching. Donors of different ages were randomly distributed across sequencing lanes to avoid experimental bias. Donors were grouped into four age groups: young (average 16 years), middle-aged (roughly 40), aged (about 60) and long-lived (approximately 82). Using the same blood draw, the study looked at two additional independent replicas of 1 million unique cDNA reads for two donors, one aged 18 to 29 and the other aged 80 or older. Age-related changes in TCR beta repertoire diversity were measured in the study by deep sequencing normalized with unique cDNA molecular identifiers. Findings and caveats that apply to the study as a whole: Estimates of total diversity based on one million sequenced T cells were considered lower bounds and underestimates. Conclusive comparison of naive and antigen-experienced compartments was prevented by the profiling of bulk unsorted PBMCs. The percentage of naive T cells measured by flow cytometry correlated strongly with observed TCR beta diversity. Donor CMV infection status was unknown, potentially confounding age-related changes in expanded clonotypes. As age increased, observed TCR beta diversity per million T cells dropped in a roughly linear way, and a significant reduction was already evident by age 40. Compared with the aged group, the long-lived group had more naive CD4+ T cells, fewer expanded clones and increased TCR diversity, suggesting age selection.

CDR1 GTSNPN and CDR2 SVGIG are derived from the germline V gene (reference sequence). Including the terminal cysteine and phenylalanine, the CDR3 comprises 14 residues. The CDR3 DNA has 42 bases and is translated from base 1. Details on this clonotype: Its recognized antigen is unknown. No qualities accompany the bases; no much larger clone lies one base away.

Donors were about 36 systemically healthy Caucasian individuals from Russia aged about 6 to 100 years. Each donor gave 8 to 10 milliliters of peripheral blood, drawn into EDTA-treated Vacutainer tubes. Ficoll-Paque density-gradient centrifugation was used to isolate PBMCs, with at least 6.5 million per sample. Trizol reagent was used to extract total RNA from the PBMCs, yielding at least 6 micrograms per sample. For every donor, an aliquot of PBMCs went through flow cytometry to measure the percentages of naive CD45RAhigh/CD27high T cells. The library was obtained by 5' RACE. TCRdb names Illumina HiSeq 2500 as the instrument used. A second PCR of roughly 7 to 11 cycles was performed with a sample-barcoded 5' primer and a J-beta primer mix. A unique molecular identifier was introduced onto each TCR beta cDNA molecule by a template-switch 5' adaptor carrying 12 random nucleotides. At least 2.5 million CDR3-containing paired-end reads were obtained from each sample. First-strand cDNA was synthesized from all RNA with the Mint cDNA synthesis kit, primed by a TRBC-specific oligonucleotide. After uracil-DNA glycosylase treatment, a first 18-cycle PCR used universal primers M1SS and BC2_uni_R on all cDNA. The authors processed their data as follows. Normalization of each sample was performed by random selection of 1 million high-quality reads, each carrying a distinct molecular identifier. Reads with shared molecular identifiers were discarded instead of being binned into consensus sequences. MiTCR, run with a Q25 quality threshold and the strictest error-elimination algorithm, handled CDR3 identification, clonotype clustering and error correction. A nonparametric unseen species model with Euler transformation was used to estimate lower-bound total TCR beta diversity. The public reads were run again by TCRdb, first through fastp at Q25 and then through MiXCR, and only productive beta chains were kept. A single entry per CDR3 protein holds the most common genes and DNA from its merged rows. TCRdb, not the authors, supplied the V and J calls. This sample is represented by 780,000 or so distinct CDR3 sequences; about 56% of them were singletons. The ten biggest clones cover roughly 24% of the sample.

The rearranged segments are TRBV30 and TRBJ2-4, with 7 middle bases fitting TRBD2. The end of the DNA aligns better with TRBJ2-5, so the J call may be wrong. This clonotype originated in a man aged 40-49 years in good health. The sample comprised blood. The sequenced DNA is TGTGCCTGGAGCGTTGGTAGCGGGCGGGAGACCCAGTACTTC. The encoded protein is CAWSVGSGRETQYF.